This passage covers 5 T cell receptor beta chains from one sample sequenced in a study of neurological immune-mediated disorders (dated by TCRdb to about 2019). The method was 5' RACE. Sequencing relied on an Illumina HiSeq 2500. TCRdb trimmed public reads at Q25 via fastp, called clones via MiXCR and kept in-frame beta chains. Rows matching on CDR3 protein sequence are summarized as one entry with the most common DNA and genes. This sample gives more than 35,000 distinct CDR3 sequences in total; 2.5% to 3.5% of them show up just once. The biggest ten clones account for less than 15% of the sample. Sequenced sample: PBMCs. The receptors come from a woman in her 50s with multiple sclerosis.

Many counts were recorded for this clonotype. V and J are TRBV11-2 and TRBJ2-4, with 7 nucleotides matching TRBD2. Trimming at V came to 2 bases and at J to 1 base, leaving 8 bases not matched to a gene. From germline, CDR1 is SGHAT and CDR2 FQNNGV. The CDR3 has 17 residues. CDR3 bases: TGTGCCAGCAGCTTACGGGCTAGCGGAGTTGCCAAAAACATTCAGTACTTC. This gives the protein CASSLRASGVAKNIQYF.

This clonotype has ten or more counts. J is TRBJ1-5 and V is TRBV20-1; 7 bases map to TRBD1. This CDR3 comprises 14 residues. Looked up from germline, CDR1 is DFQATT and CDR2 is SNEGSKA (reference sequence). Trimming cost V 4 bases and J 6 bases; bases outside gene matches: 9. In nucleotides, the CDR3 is TGCAGTGCTATAGAGGGGGCGGGCAGTCAGCCCCAGCATTTT. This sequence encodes CSAIEGAGSQPQHF.

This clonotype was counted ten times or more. The CDR3 loop is CSASDEVGTEENSPLHF. As DNA, the CDR3 is TGCAGTGCTAGTGACGAGGTGGGGACAGAGGAAAATTCACCCCTCCACTTT. J is TRBJ1-6 and V is TRBV20-1; 7 bases match TRBD1. J was trimmed by 7 bases and V by 3 bases; bases with no gene match: 15. The CDR3 extends over 17 amino acids. Germline V gene data show CDR1 as DFQATT and CDR2 as SNEGSKA (reference sequence).

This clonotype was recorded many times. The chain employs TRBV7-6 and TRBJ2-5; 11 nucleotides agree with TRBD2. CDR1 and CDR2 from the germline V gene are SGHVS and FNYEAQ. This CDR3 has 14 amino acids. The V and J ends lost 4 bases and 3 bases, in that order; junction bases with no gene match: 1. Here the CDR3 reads CASSSGLAEETQYF. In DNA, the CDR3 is TGTGCCAGCAGCTCGGGACTAGCGGAAGAGACCCAGTACTTC.

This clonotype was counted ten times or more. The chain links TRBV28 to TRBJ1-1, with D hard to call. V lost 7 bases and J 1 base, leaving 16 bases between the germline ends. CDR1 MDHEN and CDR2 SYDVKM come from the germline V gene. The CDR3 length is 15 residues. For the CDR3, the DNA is TGTGCCAGCACGACCACCGGGTTGGCGAACACTGAAGCTTTCTTT. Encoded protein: CASTTTGLANTEAFF.